This T cell receptor (beta chain) was captured in a study of CDR3 diversity in severe acne. TCRdb used MiXCR to reprocess the PCR reads, holding one entry per CDR3 protein. Counted here are 89,000 or so distinct CDR3 sequences, roughly half occurring once; the ten biggest clones make up about a tenth. CDR1 is SGHTA and CDR2 is FQGNSA in the germline V gene. The CDR3 sequence is 18 residues long. This clonotype was observed a handful of times. The junction departs from germline at one end; a sequencing error may be responsible. The sequence was obtained from a male donor in good health, serving as a control. The chain recombines TRBV7-2 with TRBJ2-7, with 14 bases lining up with TRBD2. Sequencing input: blood. The CDR3 reads CASSSHEGLAGVGHERYF. The CDR3 DNA reads TGTGCCAGCAGCTCGCACGAGGGACTAGCGGGAGTTGGCCACGAGCGGTACTTC. The whole variable domain, filled in from reference TRBV7-2 and TRBJ2-7, reads GAGVSQSPSNKVTEKGKDVELRCDPISGHTALYWYRQSLGQGLEFLIYFQGNSAPDKSGLPSDRFSAERTGGSVSTLTIQRTQQEDSAVYLCASSSHEGLAGVGHERYFGPGTRLTVT.